This record looks at one T cell receptor (beta chain) sequence and its context. Its antigen remains unknown. The CDR3 extends over 15 amino acids. From germline, CDR1 is MDHEN and CDR2 SYDVKM. V gave up 6 bases and J gave up 2 bases, with 17 bases separating them. The sample originates from a study of cytomegalovirus exposure and HLA in healthy donors. Study context: Researchers found that roughly 80% of about 400 genotyped donors fell within the Caucasian-associated ancestry cluster. Regarding the study as a whole: It was reportedly the case that the classifier diagnosed cytomegalovirus status with high specificity and sensitivity. Previously analyzed data showed that most TCR beta V segments were productive at a frequency of about 90% or about 30%.

The PCR was carried out with 60 Vbeta primers and 13 Jbeta primers. TCRdb keeps only in-frame clones here, not all; method: immunoSEQ multiplex PCR. The sample table includes around 34,000 clones. The V gene is TRBV28, the J gene TRBJ2-7, with D possibly matching TRBD2 (6 bases). The origin of this receptor is a woman in her 40s in good health and CMV-seropositive. The sequenced sample consisted of PBMCs. CDR3 amino acids: CASSSGLSGAYEQYF. As DNA, the CDR3 is TGTGCCAGCAGCTCCGGACTTTCGGGGGCCTACGAGCAGTACTTC.